This T cell receptor beta chain came from a study of T cell changes during pregnancy in multiple sclerosis. The assay was immunoSEQ multiplex PCR, and TCRdb's table has in-frame clones only and misses some. The sample has about 38,000 clones; about 90% are singletons. Germline V gene lookup returns CDR1 MNHEY and CDR2 SVGAGI. V lost 5 bases to trimming and J lost 5 bases; unmatched junction nucleotides: 5. The CDR3 is 14 amino acids. The rearrangement uses TRBV6-5 and TRBJ1-5; TRBD1 agrees at 8 bases. The source is a female donor with multiple sclerosis, enrolled in a pregnancy study. The sequencing used CD8+ T cells from peripheral blood mononuclear cells, collected after pregnancy. CDR3 bases: TGTGCCAGCAGTGGACAGGGTCCGTATCAGCCCCAGCATTTT. Protein sequence: CASSGQGPYQPQHF.